This passage covers 31 T cell receptor beta chains from one sample sequenced in a study of T cells in Graves' hyperthyroidism and ophthalmopathy. Template material for amplifying TCR beta CDR3 regions consisted of RNA transcripts. When the TCR CDR3 underwent first-round RT-PCR, the HTBI primer set was used. TCRdb re-analysed the multiplex PCR reads in MiXCR, keeping a single row per CDR3 protein. The data show approximately 700,000 distinct CDR3 sequences, about 17% seen once. Input material: blood. All receptors derive from a man aged 18 to 35 with Graves' hyperthyroidism.

V gene TRBV20-1 combines with J gene TRBJ1-5, with D possibly TRBD1 on 6 matching bases. Germline loops: CDR1 DFQATT, CDR2 SNEGSKA (reference sequence). V was pared by 1 base and J by 10 bases, with 20 bases between. CDR3 size: 15 residues. Written as DNA, the CDR3 is TGCAGTGCTAGAGTCGGGGGCAGAGGATTATACCCCCAGCATTTT. Protein: CSARVGGRGLYPQHF.

In its sample, this clonotype was seen many times. This chain connects TRBV28 to TRBJ2-7; D is unresolved. The V and J ends lost 4 bases and 4 bases respectively, with 5 bases between them. This CDR3 spans 11 amino acids. Germline CDR1 MDHEN, CDR2 SYDVKM. In DNA form, the CDR3 reads TGTGCCAGCAGTTCGGATTACGAGCAGTACTTC. It translates to CASSSDYEQYF.

This clonotype was counted many times. The CDR3 is CSAGSYNEQFF. The CDR3 DNA reads as TGCAGCGCGGGGAGTTACAATGAGCAGTTCTTC. V is TRBV20-1 and J is TRBJ2-1; TRBD2 is a possible D gene (6 bases). Germline values: CDR1 DFQATT, CDR2 SNEGSKA (reference sequence). CDR3 length: 11 amino acids.

This clonotype was observed at least ten times. This chain uses TRBV6-1 with TRBJ2-5; TRBD2 matches 11 bases. CDR1 MNHNS and CDR2 SASEGT come from the germline V gene. The CDR3 is 16 residues long. J gave up 5 bases and V 0 bases, and 5 bases lay outside the gene matches. The CDR3 reads CASSEAPLAGVETQYF. The CDR3 DNA reads as TGTGCCAGCAGTGAAGCCCCACTAGCGGGAGTGGAGACCCAGTACTTC.

This clonotype was recorded many times. The rearrangement joins TRBV28 to TRBJ1-2; tentative D call: TRBD1 (6 bases). V dropped 6 bases and J dropped 12 bases, with 23 bases sitting between them. The CDR3 contains 14 residues. CDR1 MDHEN and CDR2 SYDVKM come from the germline V gene. The CDR3 nucleotides read TGTGCCAGCAGCCCCACCTTCTGGACAGCCGGCCACACCTTC. It specifies CASSPTFWTAGHTF.

The chain has TRBV28 and TRBJ2-7, with TRBD1 matching over 7 bases. This CDR3 contains 14 residues. CDR1 MDHEN and CDR2 SYDVKM come from the germline V gene. Unmatched junction bases numbered 3, after V lost 2 bases and J lost 2 bases. The CDR3 protein is CASSLGDSPYEQYF. The DNA for the CDR3 is TGTGCCAGCAGTTTAGGGGACAGTCCCTACGAGCAGTACTTC.

This clonotype has only a few counts. The genes are TRBV6-2 or TRBV6-3 and TRBJ1-1; tentative D call: TRBD1 (5 bases). V was pared by 6 bases and J by 2 bases, with 22 bases between. Per the germline V gene, CDR1 is MNHEY and CDR2 is SVGEGT. The length of the CDR3 is 17 residues. Here the CDR3 DNA reads TGTGCCAGCAGCATTCGTACTGGGGGGAACGGTAACACTGAAGCTTTCTTT. This sequence encodes CASSIRTGGNGNTEAFF.

Only a few counts were recorded for this clonotype. The missing conserved phenylalanine or tryptophan at the end of this CDR3 makes a read error likely. This chain's CDR3 is CASSSGPTGAEAFL. The CDR3 nucleotides read TGTGCCAGCAGCTCGGGACCGACAGGCGCTGAAGCTTTCCTT. This chain uses TRBV5-4 with TRBJ1-1; tentatively, D is TRBD1 (6 bases). The CDR3 length is 14 residues. V was trimmed by 3 bases and J by 6 bases, leaving 15 bases between them. Germline V gene lookup returns CDR1 SGHNT and CDR2 YYREEE (reference sequence).

This clonotype has only a few counts. The rearrangement uses TRBV9 and TRBJ2-1, with TRBD1 as a possible D gene (5 bases). Deletions cut 6 bases from V and 2 bases from J, with 15 bases between. The CDR3 length is 15 residues. Per germline, CDR1 SGDLS and CDR2 YYNGEE. As DNA, the CDR3 is TGTGCCAGCACGCCAAGGGAAGGGGCCTACAATGAGCAGTTCTTC. It yields the protein CASTPREGAYNEQFF.

Regarding this clonotype: Since a much larger clone is just one base distant, this may be a read error. The genes are TRBV2 and TRBJ2-7; D possibly corresponds to TRBD2 (7 bases). The CDR3 loop spans 15 amino acids. From germline, CDR1 is SNHLY and CDR2 FYNNEI. V gave up 0 bases and J gave up 9 bases, with 18 bases separating them. As DNA, the CDR3 is TGTGCCAGCAGTGAAGCGGGGGGGGCGCGTAACGGGCAGTACTTC. It translates to CASSEAGGARNGQYF.

This clonotype was seen only a few times. This chain uses TRBV7-8 with TRBJ2-1; possible D gene TRBD2, 5 bases. V was shortened by 5 bases and J by 7 bases, with 24 bases between the two germline ends. The germline V gene has CDR1 SGHVS and CDR2 FQNEAQ. This CDR3 has 17 residues. CDR3 in DNA: TGTGCCAGCAGCCCAGAGGTGCCGAGGGCCACATTGAATGAGCAGTTCTTC. Protein product: CASSPEVPRATLNEQFF.

Concerning this clonotype itself: This may arise from a read error, as a much more abundant clone is one base away. The V gene is TRBV2, the J gene TRBJ2-1; 12 bases fit TRBD2. The CDR3 runs to 15 residues. Looked up from germline, CDR1 is SNHLY and CDR2 is FYNNEI. The V segment lost 7 bases and the J segment 5 bases; nucleotides outside the gene matches: 6. As DNA, the CDR3 is TGTGCCAGCATCGCCTGGACTAGCGGGAACAATGAGCAGTTCTTC. This sequence encodes CASIAWTSGNNEQFF.

The genes are TRBV20-1 and TRBJ2-7; tentatively, D is TRBD1 or TRBD2 (5 bases each). Germline CDR1 DFQATT, CDR2 SNEGSKA (reference sequence). The CDR3 runs 15 residues. V was pared by 6 bases and J by 0 bases, with 18 bases between. CDR3 loop: CSAASPGTDSYEQYF. CDR3 nucleotide sequence: TGCAGTGCCGCGTCCCCCGGGACGGACTCCTACGAGCAGTACTTC.

In its sample, this clonotype was seen many times. The chain recombines TRBV24-1 with TRBJ2-3; D is undetermined. The V gene lost 7 bases and the J gene lost 4 bases, with 8 bases spanning the gap. Per the germline V gene, CDR1 is KGHDR and CDR2 is SFDVKD. CDR3 length equals 12 residues. CDR3 loop: CATRGYSDTQYF. Here the CDR3 DNA reads TGTGCCACCAGGGGGTATTCAGATACGCAGTATTTT.

The table lists this clonotype with a count of one. The chain combines TRBV3-1 with TRBJ2-7; 12 nucleotides match TRBD2. Germline V CDR1 and CDR2: LGHDT, YNNKEL (reference sequence). The CDR3 totals 16 residues. The trim removed 1 base at V and 2 bases at J, leaving 3 bases unmatched. CDR3 in amino acids: CASSQATSGRPYEQYF. The CDR3 nucleotides are TGTGCCAGCAGCCAAGCGACTAGCGGGAGACCCTACGAGCAGTACTTC.

This chain joins TRBV27 and TRBJ2-2, with D unclear. Germline loops: CDR1 MNHEY, CDR2 SMNVEV (reference sequence). The V and J ends lost 3 bases and 10 bases respectively, with 12 bases between them. This CDR3 is built from 13 residues. CDR3 protein: CASSLVPPAELFF. CDR3 DNA: TGTGCCAGCAGTTTGGTCCCTCCGGCGGAGCTGTTTTTT.

This clonotype was detected ten times or more. The chain employs TRBV7-9 and TRBJ2-3; 10 bases line up with TRBD2. Germline assignment: CDR1 SEHNR and CDR2 FQNEAQ (reference sequence). The CDR3 runs 16 residues. J was trimmed by 4 bases and V by 3 bases; bases with no gene match: 7. This chain's CDR3 is CASSFPASGSPDTQYF. CDR3 nucleotide sequence: TGTGCCAGCAGCTTCCCTGCTAGCGGGAGCCCAGATACGCAGTATTTT.

Ten or more counts support this clonotype. V is TRBV27 and J is TRBJ2-5; D not certain. The CDR3 spans 14 residues. Germline values: CDR1 MNHEY, CDR2 SMNVEV (reference sequence). Trimming pared 3 bases from V and 5 bases from J, leaving 13 bases between. CDR3 nucleotide sequence: TGTGCCAGCAGTTTTACCCGCGGTTGGGAGACCCAGTACTTC. It encodes CASSFTRGWETQYF.

The chain links TRBV27 to TRBJ2-7; 10 nucleotides align to TRBD1. CDR3 size: 14 residues. Trimming at V came to 6 bases and at J to 5 bases, leaving 7 bases not matched to a gene. CDR1 and CDR2 (germline): MNHEY, SMNVEV (reference sequence). Here the CDR3 reads CASRRQGAPHEQYF. CDR3 sequence (DNA): TGTGCCAGCAGGCGACAGGGGGCCCCCCACGAGCAGTACTTC.

V is TRBV27 and J is TRBJ2-7, with 9 bases identical to TRBD1. The CDR3 runs 13 residues. The V gene's germline CDR1 is MNHEY and CDR2 SMNVEV (reference sequence). Germline trimming cut 10 bases from V and 5 bases from J; bases unmatched to any gene: 9. CDR3 bases: TGTGCCACTCGTCGGACAGGGGTCCACGAGCAGTACTTC. Protein: CATRRTGVHEQYF.

This clonotype was found a few times. The rearrangement uses TRBV4-1 and TRBJ2-3; no definite D call. Germline lookup yields CDR1 MGHRA and CDR2 YSYEKL. The CDR3 contains 17 residues. The V and J ends lost 1 base and 3 bases respectively, with 17 bases between them. CDR3 amino acids: CASSQGLAAWGTDTQYF. CDR3 nucleotide sequence: TGCGCCAGCAGCCAAGGACTGGCGGCTTGGGGAACAGATACGCAGTATTTT.

This clonotype appeared a few times. V is TRBV3-1 and J is TRBJ2-2; TRBD1 or TRBD2 may be the D gene (5 bases each). This CDR3 contains 14 residues. With 4 bases removed from V and 6 bases from J, the gap between germline ends came to 12 bases. Looked up from germline, CDR1 is LGHDT and CDR2 is YNNKEL (reference sequence). DNA for the CDR3: TGTGCCAGCAGCCTAGGGACGGTCGCCGGGGAGCTGTTTTTT. The encoded protein is CASSLGTVAGELFF.

This chain joins TRBV11-3 and TRBJ2-1; TRBD2 is a possible D gene (6 bases). The V end lost 5 bases, the J end lost 11 bases, and 13 bases lay between the germline ends. Germline loops: CDR1 SGHNT, CDR2 YENEEA. The CDR3 contains 12 residues. The CDR3, as DNA: TGTGCCAGCAGCCGCACTAGCATTCAGCAGTTCTTC. Encoded protein: CASSRTSIQQFF.

The V gene is TRBV7-9, the J gene TRBJ1-1; D is ambiguous. Germline-derived CDR1 and CDR2 are SEHNR and FQNEAQ (reference sequence). The CDR3 runs to 13 residues. With 3 bases removed from V and 6 bases from J, the gap between germline ends came to 11 bases. CDR3 in DNA: TGTGCCAGCAGCTTGTCCTCTTATGCTGAAGCTTTCTTT. It yields the protein CASSLSSYAEAFF.

The sample holds a few counts of this clonotype. The V gene is TRBV7-2, the J gene TRBJ2-3; possible D gene TRBD2, 5 bases. Trimming cost V 3 bases and J 6 bases, with 13 bases left between them. The length of the CDR3 is 14 residues. Germline-derived CDR1 and CDR2 are SGHTA and FQGNSA. The CDR3 region is CASSFFDTGDTQYF. Written as DNA, the CDR3 is TGTGCCAGCAGCTTTTTTGATACGGGGGATACGCAGTATTTT.

This clonotype was observed many times. The chain combines TRBV7-2 with TRBJ2-7, with D perhaps TRBD1 (6 bases). CDR1 and CDR2 (germline): SGHTA, FQGNSA. Deletions cut 5 bases from V and 0 bases from J, with 11 bases between. This CDR3 is built from 14 residues. CDR3 protein: CASSPLGHSYEQYF. The CDR3, as DNA: TGTGCCAGCAGCCCCCTGGGACACTCCTACGAGCAGTACTTC.

This clonotype was counted ten times or more. V gene TRBV20-1 combines with J gene TRBJ2-1; 11 nucleotides agree with TRBD2. Germline V gene data show CDR1 as DFQATT and CDR2 as SNEGSKA (reference sequence). The V segment lost 0 bases and the J segment 3 bases; nucleotides outside the gene matches: 1. This CDR3 is 15 amino acids long. The CDR3 DNA sequence: TGCAGTGCTAGAGAAGGGACTAGCGGCTACAATGAGCAGTTCTTC. Translating it yields CSAREGTSGYNEQFF.

This clonotype was seen a few times. V is TRBV2 and J is TRBJ2-1; 7 bases match TRBD2. The CDR3 spans 15 residues. Germline CDR1 SNHLY, CDR2 FYNNEI. The V and J ends lost 7 bases and 7 bases, in that order; junction bases with no gene match: 13. In nucleotides, the CDR3 is TGTGCCAGCAAACGACTAGCAGGAGCGGAGAATGAGCAGTTCTTC. This encodes CASKRLAGAENEQFF.

V gene TRBV7-2 combines with J gene TRBJ2-3, with a possible D match to TRBD2 (5 bases). This CDR3 is built from 12 residues. Per germline, CDR1 SGHTA and CDR2 FQGNSA. V was shortened by 5 bases and J by 13 bases, with 16 bases between the two germline ends. The chain's CDR3 is CASSPERAVEYF. DNA of the CDR3: TGTGCCAGCAGCCCCGAGAGGGCAGTTGAGTATTTT.

This clonotype was found a few times. The rearrangement links TRBV29-1 to TRBJ1-1; 9 nucleotides align to TRBD1. The ends lost 3 bases at V and 3 bases at J; junction bases unmatched: 20. Germline CDR1 is SQVTM and CDR2 is ANQGSEA. CDR3 length equals 19 residues. CDR3 residues: CSVDFDGTGKGLVDTEAFF. The CDR3 DNA follows: TGCAGCGTTGACTTCGATGGGACAGGGAAGGGCCTAGTCGACACTGAAGCTTTCTTT.

The sample holds many counts of this clonotype. V gene TRBV11-3 combines with J gene TRBJ1-1, with TRBD1 matching 8 bases. V gave up 0 bases and J gave up 5 bases; unmatched junction bases: 8. The CDR3 totals 16 residues. Germline CDR1 reads SGHNT; CDR2 reads YENEEA. This chain's CDR3 is CASSLDPGQGGTEAFF. The CDR3 coding sequence is TGTGCCAGCAGCTTAGATCCCGGACAGGGCGGGACTGAAGCTTTCTTT.